This T cell receptor beta chain was captured by sequencing in a study of blood T cell repertoires in COVID-19 (dated by TCRdb to about 2020). Describing the broader study: Collaborator samples came from the United States, Italy and Spain and covered acute and convalescent phases of COVID-19. The material from the prospective study consisted of cDNA or gDNA derived from T cells, B-cell-depleted T cells, or PBMCs. Subjects who had been exposed to COVID-19, were actively infected with it, or had recovered from it provided the deeply sampled blood TCRbeta repertoires that made up the dataset. The repertoires were released in a freely available public database intended as a resource for research on the immune response to SARS-CoV-2. Samples came from the ongoing ImmuneRACE study (first 160 participants) plus 1,254 subjects from 6 global collaborators. A de-identified subject ID, COVID-19 status, age in years and sex were almost always included in the sample metadata. HLA class I and class II types, where available, came from metadata supplied by the sample provider rather than from assay-based typing.

To note about this clone: Its antigen is not yet known. Base-call qualities are not available, and no considerably larger clone is one nucleotide away.

TCRbeta CDR3 regions were amplified from genomic DNA using the immunoSEQ Assay, a bias-controlled multiplex PCR. As for the original processing: Nucleated cell counts per sample were estimated from amplification of reference gene primers within the assay. Sequence reads were collapsed and filtered to measure the absolute abundance of every unique TCRbeta CDR3 rearrangement. Productive Simpson clonality was computed per sample as the square root of Simpson's diversity index over productive rearrangements. TCRdb took this table from immuneACCESS and kept in-frame rearrangements with V and J called. Such tables lack part of the clones; where checked against another copy, unresolved V genes explain under half of the gap, and the rest is unexplained. The V and J calls and clone size come from that table; D and trimming were worked out from the DNA. The sample records 100,000 to 150,000 clones, 74% of which are singletons. More than 5% of the sample is taken by the ten largest.

CDR1 and CDR2 are drawn from the germline V gene: SGHVS, FQNEAQ. The CDR3, from cysteine to phenylalanine, totals 15 residues. Of all the DNA, just the CDR3 is kept, 45 bases in frame from base 1. The V end gives up 4 bases and the J end 2 bases, leaving 6 bases in the junction not matched to a gene. The full study reports these points: The amount of clinical and demographic metadata varied by source and participant and was provided uncurated.

Whole blood was collected in K2EDTA tubes by collaborating institutions according to the institutions' own protocols. For TCRbeta analysis, collaborators shipped samples in one of three forms: frozen whole blood, isolated PBMCs, or DNA extracted from either of those sample types. This TCR was recovered from a man aged 60 to 69 with acute or convalescent COVID-19. The sequence is built from TRBV7-8 and TRBJ2-5, with 8 central nucleotides matching TRBD2. Sequencing was carried out using peripheral blood. The sequenced DNA is TGTGCCAGCAGCTCTATAGCGGGGAGGCAAGAGACCCAGTACTTC. It codes for CASSSIAGRQETQYF.